Detailed here is one T cell receptor beta chain. Its specificity is unknown. V was clipped by 5 bases and J by 0 bases, with 16 bases between them. This CDR3 has 15 amino acids. Germline loops: CDR1 SQVTM, CDR2 ANQGSEA. TCRdb ran MiXCR on the reads and lists one entry per CDR3 protein. The table includes 200,000 to 250,000 distinct CDR3 sequences, 6.5% detected once. The data derive from a study of T cell repertoires in cytomegalovirus infection. About the study: An indication of both CMV infection and matching HLA type came from public TCR beta signatures.

Study observations and caveats: Of the TCR beta families, the public ones yielded a cumulative frequency that identified carriers of CMV plus the relevant HLA.

The specimen was PBMCs. The TCR was taken from a human donor in good health (CMV status not recorded). Some clones in this sample may be carry-over from other donors' samples. The V gene is TRBV29-1, the J gene TRBJ1-1; tentative D call: TRBD1 (5 bases). The CDR3 region has the DNA TGCAGCGTTCGCCCGGGTGGGGGGATGAACACTGAAGCTTTCTTT. It encodes CSVRPGGGMNTEAFF.